The 16 T cell receptor beta chains below come from one sample, sequenced in a study of cytomegalovirus exposure and HLA in healthy donors (dated by TCRdb to about 2017). Library construction relied on the immunoSEQ multiplex PCR assay. For the multiplex PCR, a mixture combining 60 forward primers for TCR Vbeta segments and 13 reverse primers for TCR Jbeta segments was used. Imported from immuneACCESS, the table was reduced by TCRdb to in-frame sequences with V and J called. These copies leave out some clones; in studies compared against another copy, an unresolved V gene accounts for under half, and the cause of the remainder is not known. This sample lists about 110,000 clones; approximately 80% were detected once. Around 2.9% of the sample comes from the top ten. Material for sequencing was PBMCs. These receptors came from a woman aged 55-69 years in good health and CMV-seropositive.

V and J are TRBV5-6 and TRBJ2-5; 12 bases line up with TRBD2. The CDR3 loop spans 16 amino acids. V was pared by 3 bases and J by 11 bases, with 14 bases of the junction left unmatched. Germline V gene lookup returns CDR1 SGHDT and CDR2 YYEEEE. The CDR3 region is CASSSGPLAGGWEQYF. CDR3 DNA: TGTGCCAGCAGCTCGGGCCCTCTAGCGGGAGGGTGGGAGCAGTACTTC. The variable domain in full, with the rest retrieved from reference TRBV5-6 and TRBJ2-5, is DAGVTQSPTHLIKTRGQQVTLRCSPKSGHDTVSWYQQALGQGPQFIFQYYEEEERQRGNFPDRFSGHQFPNYSSELNVNALLLGDSALYLCASSSGPLAGGWEQYFGPGTRLLVL.

The chain carries TRBV12-5 and TRBJ2-7; tentatively, D is TRBD2 (6 bases). The germline V gene encodes CDR1 LGHNT and CDR2 FRNRAP. The CDR3 totals 11 residues. V lost 5 bases to trimming and J lost 12 bases, with 14 bases between them. As DNA, the CDR3 is TGTGCTAGTGGTCTGAACTGGGAGGTGTACTTC. Residues: CASGLNWEVYF.

This clone was found a few times. This sequence joins TRBV4-1 and TRBJ1-3; 7 positions match TRBD1. The CDR3 length is 17 residues. Looked up from germline, CDR1 is MGHRA and CDR2 is YSYEKL. V was pared by 1 base and J by 3 bases, with 9 bases of the junction left unmatched. The CDR3 protein is CASSQGPINRGGNTIYF. The CDR3 DNA reads TGCGCCAGCAGCCAAGGACCAATCAACAGGGGTGGAAACACCATATATTTT.

The rearrangement joins TRBV5-1 to TRBJ2-5, with D uncertain. CDR3 length equals 13 residues. Germline CDR1 is SGHRS and CDR2 is YFSETQ. The V and J ends lost 0 bases and 1 base respectively, with 4 bases between them. CDR3 region: CASSLDGQETQYF. The CDR3 DNA follows: TGCGCCAGCAGCTTGGACGGCCAAGAGACCCAGTACTTC. Using reference TRBV5-1 and TRBJ2-5 for the parts outside the CDR3, the full variable domain is KAGVTQTPRYLIKTRGQQVTLSCSPISGHRSVSWYQQTPGQGLQFLFEYFSETQRNKGNFPGRFSGRQFSNSRSEMNVSTLELGDSALYLCASSLDGQETQYFGPGTRLLVL.

The chain links TRBV30 to TRBJ2-3, with D possibly TRBD2 on 5 matching bases. The germline CDR1 and CDR2 sequences are GTSNPN and SVGIG (reference sequence). The CDR3 is 14 residues long. V lost 0 bases and J lost 1, with 8 bases in between. CDR3 sequence: CAWSVDGGTDTQYF. The CDR3 DNA reads TGTGCCTGGAGTGTCGACGGGGGCACAGATACGCAGTATTTT.

The rearrangement uses TRBV6-5 and TRBJ2-7; perhaps TRBD1 as D (5 bases). The CDR3 is made up of 13 amino acids. Germline V gene lookup returns CDR1 MNHEY and CDR2 SVGAGI. V was clipped by 6 bases and J by 5 bases, with 14 bases between them. CDR3 nucleotide sequence: TGTGCCAGCAGACCAACAGGTTTGGACGAGCAGTACTTC. As protein: CASRPTGLDEQYF.

The gene calls are TRBV5-6 and TRBJ1-2, with 12 bases fitting TRBD1. Germline CDR1 and CDR2: SGHDT and YYEEEE. The CDR3 sequence is 17 residues long. J was trimmed by 4 bases and V by 3 bases; bases with no gene match: 10. This CDR3 reads CASSWWDRGRAGYGYTF. The CDR3 DNA is TGTGCCAGCAGCTGGTGGGACAGGGGGCGCGCCGGCTATGGCTACACCTTC.

The chain has TRBV5-1 and TRBJ2-1, with D maybe TRBD2 (5 bases). Between the trimmed V and J ends, which lost 0 bases and 9 bases, there was a span of 7 bases. Germline CDR1 SGHRS, CDR2 YFSETQ. CDR3 length: 12 amino acids. The CDR3: CASSLARVEQFF. CDR3 sequence (DNA): TGCGCCAGCAGCTTGGCGCGGGTTGAGCAGTTCTTC.

This clone was recorded a few times. The genes are TRBV7-3 and TRBJ1-1, with a possible D match to TRBD1 (5 bases). Germline CDR1 and CDR2: SGHTA and FQGTGA. The CDR3 is 13 amino acids. Trimming pared 4 bases from V and 0 bases from J, leaving 6 bases between. CDR3 loop: CASSSRVNTEAFF. CDR3 nucleotide sequence: TGTGCCAGCAGCTCCAGGGTGAACACTGAAGCTTTCTTT.

This chain joins TRBV25-1 and TRBJ2-7; D gene uncertain. CDR3 length equals 15 residues. The V and J ends lost 3 bases and 6 bases respectively, with 18 bases between them. From germline, CDR1 is MGHDK and CDR2 SYGVNS. CDR3 protein: CASSDIGFLTGEQYF. The CDR3 region has the DNA TGTGCCAGCAGTGATATTGGCTTCCTGACGGGCGAGCAGTACTTC.

This clone was picked up one time. This rearrangement joins TRBV6-4 to TRBJ2-1, with 8 bases lining up with TRBD2. The CDR3 has 15 amino acids. With V trimmed by 6 bases and J by 5 bases, 9 bases remained unmatched. Germline-derived CDR1 and CDR2 are MRHNA and SNTAGT. DNA of the CDR3: TGTGCCAGCAGGAAACGGGAGGGTCGACACAATGAGCAGTTCTTC. Translated, it gives CASRKREGRHNEQFF.

The chain has TRBV11-2 and TRBJ1-4; no firm D call. Germline V lookup: CDR1 SGHAT, CDR2 FQNNGV. V lost 2 bases to trimming and J lost 5 bases, with 6 bases between them. CDR3 length: 13 amino acids. CDR3: CASSLMGNEKLFF. In nucleotides, the CDR3 is TGTGCCAGCAGCTTAATGGGCAATGAAAAACTGTTTTTT.

The V call is TRBV11-2, the J call TRBJ1-5; TRBD1 agrees at 8 bases. Unmatched junction bases numbered 8, after V lost 1 base and J lost 0 bases. Germline loops: CDR1 SGHAT, CDR2 FQNNGV. The CDR3 contains 18 residues. In nucleotides, the CDR3 is TGTGCCAGCAGCTTAGGCGCAGGGGGCCTCCTTAGCAATCAGCCCCAGCATTTT. This translates into CASSLGAGGLLSNQPQHF.

This clone was seen only once. V usage is TRBV10-3 and J usage is TRBJ1-1; D uncertain. CDR1 ENHRY and CDR2 SYGVKD come from the germline V gene. There are 16 residues in the CDR3. V lost 0 bases and J 1 base, leaving 12 bases between the germline ends. This chain's CDR3 is CAISESEGLGNTEAFF. The CDR3 nucleotides are TGTGCCATCAGTGAGTCGGAGGGTCTGGGGAACACTGAAGCTTTCTTT.

The chain couples TRBV5-1 to TRBJ1-1; D not certain. The CDR3 spans 13 residues. Germline loops: CDR1 SGHRS, CDR2 YFSETQ. The V and J ends lost 3 bases and 5 bases respectively, with 11 bases between them. CDR3 nucleotide sequence: TGCGCCAGCAGCTCAGGCGCGGGAACTGAAGCTTTCTTT. This sequence encodes CASSSGAGTEAFF. The full variable domain, rest sourced from reference TRBV5-1 and TRBJ1-1, is KAGVTQTPRYLIKTRGQQVTLSCSPISGHRSVSWYQQTPGQGLQFLFEYFSETQRNKGNFPGRFSGRQFSNSRSEMNVSTLELGDSALYLCASSSGAGTEAFFGQGTRLTVV.

The rearrangement uses TRBV5-1 and TRBJ1-2; D is possibly TRBD1 (5 bases). The CDR3 runs to 16 residues. Germline lookup yields CDR1 SGHRS and CDR2 YFSETQ. V was trimmed by 2 bases and J by 6 bases, leaving 20 bases between them. The CDR3 here is CASSLLDKGGADGYTF. CDR3 coding DNA: TGCGCCAGCAGCTTACTTGACAAGGGAGGGGCGGATGGCTACACCTTC. The entire variable domain, with the rest obtained from reference TRBV5-1 and TRBJ1-2, is as follows: KAGVTQTPRYLIKTRGQQVTLSCSPISGHRSVSWYQQTPGQGLQFLFEYFSETQRNKGNFPGRFSGRQFSNSRSEMNVSTLELGDSALYLCASSLLDKGGADGYTFGSGTRLTVV.